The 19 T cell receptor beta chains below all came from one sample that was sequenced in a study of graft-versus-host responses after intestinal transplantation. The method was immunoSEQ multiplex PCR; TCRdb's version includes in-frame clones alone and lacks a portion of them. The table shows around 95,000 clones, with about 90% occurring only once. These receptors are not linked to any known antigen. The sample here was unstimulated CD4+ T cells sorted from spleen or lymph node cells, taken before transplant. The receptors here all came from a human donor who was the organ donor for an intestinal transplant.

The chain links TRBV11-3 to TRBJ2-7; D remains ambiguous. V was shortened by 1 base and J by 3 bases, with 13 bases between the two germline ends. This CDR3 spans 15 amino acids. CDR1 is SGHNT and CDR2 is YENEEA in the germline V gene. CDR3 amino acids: CASSLGQATDYEQYF. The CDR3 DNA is TGTGCCAGCAGCTTAGGTCAGGCCACAGACTACGAGCAGTACTTC.

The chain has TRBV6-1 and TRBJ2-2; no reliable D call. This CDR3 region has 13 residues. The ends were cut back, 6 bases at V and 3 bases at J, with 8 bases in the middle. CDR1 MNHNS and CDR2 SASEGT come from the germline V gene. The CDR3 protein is CASSVRDTGELFF. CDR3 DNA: TGTGCCAGCAGCGTTCGAGACACCGGGGAGCTGTTTTTT.

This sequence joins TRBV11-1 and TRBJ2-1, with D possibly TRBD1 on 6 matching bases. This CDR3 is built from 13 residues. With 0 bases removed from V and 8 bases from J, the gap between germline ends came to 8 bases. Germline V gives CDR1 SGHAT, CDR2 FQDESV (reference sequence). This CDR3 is CASSLAGAHEQFF. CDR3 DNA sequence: TGTGCCAGCAGCTTAGCGGGGGCGCATGAGCAGTTCTTC.

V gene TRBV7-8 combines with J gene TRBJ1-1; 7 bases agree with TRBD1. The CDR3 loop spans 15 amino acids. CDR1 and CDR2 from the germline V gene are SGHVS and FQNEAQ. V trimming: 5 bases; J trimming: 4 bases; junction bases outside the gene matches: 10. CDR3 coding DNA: TGTGCCAGCAGCCTACACAACCGGGACAGCACTGAAGCTTTCTTT. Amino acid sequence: CASSLHNRDSTEAFF.

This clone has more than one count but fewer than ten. The CDR3 DNA is TGTGCCAGCAGCTACGTCGGGGGAGATTCACCCCTCCACTTT. It is translated as CASSYVGGDSPLHF. The chain uses TRBV4-2 and TRBJ1-6, with TRBD1 as a possible D gene (5 bases). This CDR3 comprises 14 residues. Germline assignment: CDR1 LGHNA and CDR2 YNFKEQ. The ends were cut back, 5 bases at V and 8 bases at J, with 13 bases in the middle.

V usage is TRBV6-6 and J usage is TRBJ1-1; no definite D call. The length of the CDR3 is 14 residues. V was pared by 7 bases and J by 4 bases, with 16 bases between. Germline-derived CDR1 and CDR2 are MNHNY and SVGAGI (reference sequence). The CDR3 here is CASTTLSGFTEAFF. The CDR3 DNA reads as TGTGCCAGCACCACCCTAAGTGGGTTCACTGAAGCTTTCTTT.

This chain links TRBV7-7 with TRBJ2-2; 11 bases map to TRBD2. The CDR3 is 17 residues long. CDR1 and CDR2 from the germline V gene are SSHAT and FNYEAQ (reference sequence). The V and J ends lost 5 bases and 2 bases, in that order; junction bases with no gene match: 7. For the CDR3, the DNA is TGTGCCAGCAGCCCTCTAGCGGGGGGCCAAAACACCGGGGAGCTGTTTTTT. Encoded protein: CASSPLAGGQNTGELFF.

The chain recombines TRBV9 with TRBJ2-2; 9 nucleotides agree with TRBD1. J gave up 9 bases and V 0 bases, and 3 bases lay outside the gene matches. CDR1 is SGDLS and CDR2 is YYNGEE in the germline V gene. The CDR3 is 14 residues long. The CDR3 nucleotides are TGTGCCAGCAGCGTAGAGGGGACAGGGTGGGAGCTGTTTTTT. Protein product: CASSVEGTGWELFF.

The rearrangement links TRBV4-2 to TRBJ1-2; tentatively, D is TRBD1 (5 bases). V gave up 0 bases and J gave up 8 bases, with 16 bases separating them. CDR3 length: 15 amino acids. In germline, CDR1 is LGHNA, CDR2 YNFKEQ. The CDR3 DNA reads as TGTGCCAGCAGCCAAGAGGAGCAGGGCGTCGGGGGCTACACCTTC. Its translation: CASSQEEQGVGGYTF.

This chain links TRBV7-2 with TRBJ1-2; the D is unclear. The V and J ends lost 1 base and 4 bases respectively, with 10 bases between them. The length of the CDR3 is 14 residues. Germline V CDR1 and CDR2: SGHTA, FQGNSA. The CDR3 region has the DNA TGTGCCAGCAGCTTAGAAGGGATGGGCTATGGCTACACCTTC. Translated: CASSLEGMGYGYTF.

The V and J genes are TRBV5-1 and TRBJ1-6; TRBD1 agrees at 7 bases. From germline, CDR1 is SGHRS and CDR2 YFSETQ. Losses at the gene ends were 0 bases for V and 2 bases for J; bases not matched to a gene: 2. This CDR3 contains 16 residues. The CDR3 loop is CASSLGQGTYNSPLHF. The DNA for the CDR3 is TGCGCCAGCAGCTTGGGACAGGGCACCTATAATTCACCCCTCCACTTT.

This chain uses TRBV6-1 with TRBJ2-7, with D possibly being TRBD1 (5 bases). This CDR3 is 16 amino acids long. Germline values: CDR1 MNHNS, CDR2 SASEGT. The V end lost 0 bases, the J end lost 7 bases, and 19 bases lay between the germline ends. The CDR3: CASSEAFRVSPLEQYF. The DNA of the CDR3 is TGTGCCAGCAGTGAAGCTTTCAGGGTCTCCCCTTTAGAGCAGTACTTC.

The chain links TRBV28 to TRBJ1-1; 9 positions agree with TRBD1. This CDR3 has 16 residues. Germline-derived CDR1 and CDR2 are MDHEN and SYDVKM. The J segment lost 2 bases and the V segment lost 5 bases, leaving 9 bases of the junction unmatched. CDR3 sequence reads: CASSPSPGQGNTEAFF. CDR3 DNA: TGTGCCAGCAGTCCATCCCCGGGACAGGGAAACACTGAAGCTTTCTTT.

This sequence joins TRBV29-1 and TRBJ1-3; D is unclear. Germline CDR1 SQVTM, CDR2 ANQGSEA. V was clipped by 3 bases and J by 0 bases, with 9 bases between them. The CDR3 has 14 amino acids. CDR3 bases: TGCAGCGTTGATAAAAGTCTCTCTGGAAACACCATATATTTT. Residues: CSVDKSLSGNTIYF.

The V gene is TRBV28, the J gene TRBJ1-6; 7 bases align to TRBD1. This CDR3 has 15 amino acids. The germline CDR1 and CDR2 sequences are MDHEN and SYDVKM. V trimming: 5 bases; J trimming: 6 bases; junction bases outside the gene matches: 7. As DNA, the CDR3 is TGTGCCAGCAGTCTCCGGGACAGAGTTAATTCACCCCTCCACTTT. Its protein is CASSLRDRVNSPLHF.

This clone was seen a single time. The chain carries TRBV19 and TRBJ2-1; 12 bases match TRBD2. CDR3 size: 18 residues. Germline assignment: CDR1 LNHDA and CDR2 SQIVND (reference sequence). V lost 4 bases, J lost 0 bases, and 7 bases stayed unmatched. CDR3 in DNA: TGTGCCAGTAGTAGAGGGCTAGCGGGGGGGAGCTCCTACAATGAGCAGTTCTTC. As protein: CASSRGLAGGSSYNEQFF.

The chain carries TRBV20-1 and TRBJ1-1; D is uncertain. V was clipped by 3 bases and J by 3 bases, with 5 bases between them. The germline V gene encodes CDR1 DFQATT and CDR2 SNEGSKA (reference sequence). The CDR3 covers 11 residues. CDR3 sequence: CSASEYTEAFF. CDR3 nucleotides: TGCAGTGCTAGCGAGTACACTGAAGCTTTCTTT.

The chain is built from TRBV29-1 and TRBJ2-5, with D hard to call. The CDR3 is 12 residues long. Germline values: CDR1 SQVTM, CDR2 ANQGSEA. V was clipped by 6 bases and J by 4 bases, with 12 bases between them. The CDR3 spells CSVLSDRETQYF. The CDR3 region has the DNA TGCAGCGTGTTGAGCGATCGAGAGACCCAGTACTTC.

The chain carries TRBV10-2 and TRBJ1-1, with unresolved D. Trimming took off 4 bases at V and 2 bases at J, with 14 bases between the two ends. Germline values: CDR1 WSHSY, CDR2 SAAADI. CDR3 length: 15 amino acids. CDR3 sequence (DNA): TGCGCCAGCAGTGCCCCGGCAATCCTCAACACTGAAGCTTTCTTT. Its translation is CASSAPAILNTEAFF.